The TCR beta chain described here comes from a study of control samples from healthy donors and cancer patients. Profiling relied on immunoSEQ multiplex PCR, and the TCRdb table lists in-frame clones only, not all of them. The sample lists roughly 38,000 clones, around four fifths occurring once. Germline-derived CDR1 and CDR2 are SNHLY and FYNNEI. The CDR3 length is 17 residues. Losses at the gene ends were 4 bases for V and 4 bases for J; bases not matched to a gene: 9. Sequences were obtained from blood. This chain uses TRBV2 with TRBJ2-5, with 13 bases matching TRBD2. This sequence was found in a man in his sixties in good health. This CDR3 is CASSALLGLAGRETQYF. CDR3 coding DNA: TGTGCCAGCAGTGCACTCCTGGGACTAGCGGGGAGAGAGACCCAGTACTTC.